This T cell receptor (beta chain) appears in the sequencing data of a study of cytomegalovirus exposure and HLA in healthy donors. Study as a whole: Falling in the Caucasian-associated ancestry cluster were about 83% of approximately 400 genotyped donors. Study-level results: Accurate prediction of most subjects' HLA-A and HLA-B alleles from TCR beta sequences was reported.

This PCR relied on a set of 60 Vbeta primers and 13 Jbeta primers. Measured with immunoSEQ multiplex PCR; TCRdb has only the in-frame clones, and not every one. The repertoire holds tens of thousands of clones, with less than 75% as singletons. Turning to this clone: The antigen is undetermined.

The CDR3 contains 14 residues. V lost 5 bases, J lost 5 bases, and 6 bases stayed unmatched. Germline V gene lookup returns CDR1 SGHTA and CDR2 FQGNSA. V gene TRBV7-2 combines with J gene TRBJ2-7; TRBD1 aligns across 10 bases. The sequencing input was PBMCs. The TCR comes from a man aged 25 to 40 in good health and CMV-seronegative. This chain's CDR3 is CASSPTGGPNEQYF. Written as DNA, the CDR3 is TGTGCCAGCAGCCCGACAGGGGGCCCCAACGAGCAGTACTTC.